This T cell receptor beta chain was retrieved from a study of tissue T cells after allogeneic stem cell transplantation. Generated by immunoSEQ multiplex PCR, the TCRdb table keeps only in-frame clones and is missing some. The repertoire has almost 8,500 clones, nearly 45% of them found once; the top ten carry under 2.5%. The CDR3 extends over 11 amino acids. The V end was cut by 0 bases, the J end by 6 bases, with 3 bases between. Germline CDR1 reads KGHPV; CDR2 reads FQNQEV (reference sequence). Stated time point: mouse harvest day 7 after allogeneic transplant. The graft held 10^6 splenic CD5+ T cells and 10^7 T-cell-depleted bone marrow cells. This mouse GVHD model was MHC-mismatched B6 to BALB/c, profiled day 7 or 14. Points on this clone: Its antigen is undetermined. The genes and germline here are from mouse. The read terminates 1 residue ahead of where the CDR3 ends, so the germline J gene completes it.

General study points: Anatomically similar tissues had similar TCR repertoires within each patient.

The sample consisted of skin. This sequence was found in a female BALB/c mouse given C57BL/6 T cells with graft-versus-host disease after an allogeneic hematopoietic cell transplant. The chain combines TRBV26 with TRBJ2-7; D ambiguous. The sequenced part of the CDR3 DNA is TGTGCCAGCAGTCTGTCGTCTGAACAGTAC. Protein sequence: CASSLSSEQY. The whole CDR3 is CASSLSSEQYF. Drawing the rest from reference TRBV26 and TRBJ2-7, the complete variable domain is NSKVIQTPRYLVKGQGQKAKMRCIPEKGHPVVFWYQQNKNNEFKFLINFQNQEVLQQIDMTEKRFSAECPSNSPCSLEIQSSEAGDSALYLCASSLSSEQYFGPGTRLTVL.